The 10 T cell receptor beta chains in this list originate from one sample, sequenced in a study of technical replicates of blood from a handful of donors. Clones were read by immunoSEQ multiplex PCR, and TCRdb kept only the in-frame ones, dropping some. The sample holds approximately 94,000 clones, 90% to 96% seen once. What was sequenced was T cells isolated from PBMCs. The receptors originated from a human donor in good health.

The genes are TRBV19 and TRBJ1-2, with 7 bases matching TRBD1. Germline-derived CDR1 and CDR2 are LNHDA and SQIVND (reference sequence). The CDR3 is 14 residues long. V dropped 5 bases and J dropped 9; count of bases not matched to a gene: 12. CDR3: CASSSDREILRYTF. For the CDR3, the DNA is TGTGCCAGTAGTTCCGACAGGGAAATCCTCCGCTACACCTTC.

V usage is TRBV2 and J usage is TRBJ1-2; 12 positions match TRBD1. Germline values: CDR1 SNHLY, CDR2 FYNNEI. This CDR3 region has 14 residues. Germline trimming cut 6 bases from V and 6 bases from J; bases unmatched to any gene: 5. CDR3 bases: TGTGCCAGCAGAGGGACAGGGGGCGCGAATGGCTACACCTTC. This gives the protein CASRGTGGANGYTF.

The count of this clone is one. V usage is TRBV4-3 and J usage is TRBJ1-1; D is possibly TRBD1 (6 bases). The CDR3 runs to 14 residues. Germline V gene sequence: CDR1 LGHNA, CDR2 YSLEER. Trimming removed 3 bases at V and 6 bases at J, with 14 bases between. In nucleotides, the CDR3 is TGCGCCAGCAGCCACTCTAGGGGGGGAGCTGAAGCTTTCTTT. Encoded protein: CASSHSRGGAEAFF.

V usage is TRBV7-2 and J usage is TRBJ2-5; possible D gene TRBD2, 6 bases. The germline gives CDR1 SGHTA, CDR2 FQGNSA. Trimming shortened V by 2 bases and J by 5 bases, and 6 bases separated the two germline ends. The CDR3 length is 12 residues. The CDR3 DNA is TGTGCCAGCAGCTTACGGGGGGAGACCCAGTACTTC. Its translation is CASSLRGETQYF. Filled out from reference TRBV7-2 and TRBJ2-5, the complete variable domain reads GAGVSQSPSNKVTEKGKDVELRCDPISGHTALYWYRQSLGQGLEFLIYFQGNSAPDKSGLPSDRFSAERTGGSVSTLTIQRTQQEDSAVYLCASSLRGETQYFGPGTRLLVL.

The gene calls are TRBV9 and TRBJ2-1; 11 positions agree with TRBD2. The CDR3 extends over 15 amino acids. Trimming removed 5 bases from V and 7 bases from J; junction bases left unmatched: 8. Germline V gives CDR1 SGDLS, CDR2 YYNGEE. DNA for the CDR3: TGTGCCAGCAGTTATAGCGGGAGGGAAAGTAATGAGCAGTTCTTC. Its translation: CASSYSGRESNEQFF.

The gene calls are TRBV4-3 and TRBJ1-4, with 9 bases matching TRBD1. The CDR3 consists of 16 residues. Germline trimming cut 1 base from V and 6 bases from J; bases unmatched to any gene: 6. The germline V gene has CDR1 LGHNA and CDR2 YSLEER. In nucleotides, the CDR3 is TGCGCCAGCAGCCAAGGCACAGGGGGCGACTATGAAAAACTGTTTTTT. Translating gives CASSQGTGGDYEKLFF.

The chain uses TRBV7-2 and TRBJ2-5; D may be TRBD1 (5 bases). The CDR3 length is 14 residues. The V gene lost 5 bases and the J gene lost 0 bases, with 10 bases spanning the gap. Germline CDR1 is SGHTA and CDR2 is FQGNSA. The CDR3 bases are TGTGCCAGCAGCCAATGGACATACCAAGAGACCCAGTACTTC. It encodes CASSQWTYQETQYF. Filled out from reference TRBV7-2 and TRBJ2-5, the complete variable domain reads GAGVSQSPSNKVTEKGKDVELRCDPISGHTALYWYRQSLGQGLEFLIYFQGNSAPDKSGLPSDRFSAERTGGSVSTLTIQRTQQEDSAVYLCASSQWTYQETQYFGPGTRLLVL.

The chain combines TRBV4-1 with TRBJ1-1; D perhaps matches TRBD1 (5 bases). Per the germline V gene, CDR1 is MGHRA and CDR2 is YSYEKL. The CDR3 loop spans 15 amino acids. Between the trimmed V and J ends, which lost 4 bases and 3 bases, there was a span of 15 bases. As DNA, the CDR3 is TGCGCCAGCAGCCCTCAGGGAGGTAAATACACTGAAGCTTTCTTT. Translation: CASSPQGGKYTEAFF.

The chain is built from TRBV2 and TRBJ2-7, with 7 bases aligning to TRBD1. The V gene end was trimmed by 10 bases and the J gene end by 5 bases; junction bases not matched to a gene: 5. The CDR3 loop spans 11 amino acids. Germline CDR1 reads SNHLY; CDR2 reads FYNNEI. The CDR3 region has the DNA TGTGCCATTGACAGGGTTGACGAGCAGTACTTC. Its translation is CAIDRVDEQYF.

The chain couples TRBV6-1 to TRBJ1-1; 8 nucleotides agree with TRBD1. V shed 7 bases, J shed 4 bases, and the junction held 8 bases outside the gene matches. In germline, CDR1 is MNHNS, CDR2 SASEGT. The CDR3 has 14 amino acids. The CDR3 region is CASTELTGGTEAFF. The CDR3 nucleotides read TGTGCCAGCACCGAACTTACAGGGGGCACTGAAGCTTTCTTT.